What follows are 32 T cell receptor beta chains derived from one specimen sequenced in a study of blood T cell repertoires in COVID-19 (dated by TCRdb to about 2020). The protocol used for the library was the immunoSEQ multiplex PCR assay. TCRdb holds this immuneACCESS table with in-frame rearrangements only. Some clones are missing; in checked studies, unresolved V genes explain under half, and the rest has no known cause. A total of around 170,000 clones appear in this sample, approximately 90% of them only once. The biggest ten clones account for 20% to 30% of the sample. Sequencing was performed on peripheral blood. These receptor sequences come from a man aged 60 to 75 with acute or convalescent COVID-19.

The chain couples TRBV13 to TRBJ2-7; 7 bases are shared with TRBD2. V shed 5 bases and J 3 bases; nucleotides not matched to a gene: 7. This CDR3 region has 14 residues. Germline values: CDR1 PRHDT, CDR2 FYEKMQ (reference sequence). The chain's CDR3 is CASSRSGVDYEQYV. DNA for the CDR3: TGTGCCAGCAGCCGCAGCGGGGTCGACTACGAGCAGTACGTC.

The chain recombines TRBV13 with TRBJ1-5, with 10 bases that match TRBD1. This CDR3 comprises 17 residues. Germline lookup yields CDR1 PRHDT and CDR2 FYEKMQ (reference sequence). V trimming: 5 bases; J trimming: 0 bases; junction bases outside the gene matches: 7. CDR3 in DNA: TGTGCCAGCAGCAGGGGACAGGGGAGTTATAGCAATCAGCCCCAGCATTTT. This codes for CASSRGQGSYSNQPQHF.

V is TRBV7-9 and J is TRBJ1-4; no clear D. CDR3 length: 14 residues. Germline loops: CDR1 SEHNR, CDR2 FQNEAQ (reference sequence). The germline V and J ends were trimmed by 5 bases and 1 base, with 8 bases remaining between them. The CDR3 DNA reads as TGTGCCAGCAGCGCCGACATAACTAATGAAAAACTGTTTTTT. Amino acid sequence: CASSADITNEKLFF. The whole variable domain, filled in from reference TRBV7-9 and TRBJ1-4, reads DTGVSQNPRHKITKRGQNVTFRCDPISEHNRLYWYRQTLGQGPEFLTYFQNEAQLEKSRLLSDRFSAERPKGSFSTLEIQRTEQGDSAMYLCASSADITNEKLFFGSGTQLSVL.

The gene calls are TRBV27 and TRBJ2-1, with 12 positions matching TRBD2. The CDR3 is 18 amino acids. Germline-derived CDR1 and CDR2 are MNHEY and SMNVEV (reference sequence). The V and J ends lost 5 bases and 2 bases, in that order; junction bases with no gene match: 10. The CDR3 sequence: CASSPLTSGGLTYNEQFF. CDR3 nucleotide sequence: TGTGCCAGCAGTCCCCTGACTAGCGGGGGCCTAACCTACAATGAGCAGTTCTTC.

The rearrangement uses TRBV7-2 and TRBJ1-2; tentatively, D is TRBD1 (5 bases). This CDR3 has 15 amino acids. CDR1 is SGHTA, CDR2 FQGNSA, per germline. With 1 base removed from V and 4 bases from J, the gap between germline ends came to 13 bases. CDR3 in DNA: TGTGCCAGCAGCTTAGGGGACGCGGGGATCTATGGCTACACCTTC. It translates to CASSLGDAGIYGYTF.

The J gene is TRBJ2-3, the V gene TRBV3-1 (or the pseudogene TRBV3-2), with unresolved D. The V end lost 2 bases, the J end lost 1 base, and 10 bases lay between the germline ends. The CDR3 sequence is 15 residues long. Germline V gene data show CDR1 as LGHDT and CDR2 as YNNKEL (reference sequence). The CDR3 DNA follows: TGTGCCAGCAGCCAAAGCCATCGGGGCACAGATACGCAGTATTTT. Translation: CASSQSHRGTDTQYF.

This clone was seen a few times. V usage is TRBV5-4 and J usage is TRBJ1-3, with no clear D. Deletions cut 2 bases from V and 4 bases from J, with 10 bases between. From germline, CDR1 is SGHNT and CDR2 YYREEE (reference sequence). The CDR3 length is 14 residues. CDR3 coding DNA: TGTGCCAGCAGCTTAGGACTGGGAGGAAACACCATATATTTT. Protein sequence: CASSLGLGGNTIYF.

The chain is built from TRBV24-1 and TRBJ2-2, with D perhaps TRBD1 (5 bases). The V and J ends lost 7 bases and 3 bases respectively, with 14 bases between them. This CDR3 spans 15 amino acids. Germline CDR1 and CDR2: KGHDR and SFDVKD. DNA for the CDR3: TGTGCCACCAGCTCGACAGTGGACGACACCGGGGAGCTGTTTTTT. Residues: CATSSTVDDTGELFF.

CDR3 amino acids: CASSWGPGQPQHF. CDR3 DNA sequence: TGTGCCAGCAGCTGGGGTCCGGGACAGCCCCAGCATTTT. This chain links TRBV5-4 with TRBJ1-5; D gene ambiguous. The CDR3 consists of 13 residues. CDR1 SGHNT and CDR2 YYREEE come from the germline V gene (reference sequence). Deletions cut 3 bases from V and 7 bases from J, with 11 bases between.

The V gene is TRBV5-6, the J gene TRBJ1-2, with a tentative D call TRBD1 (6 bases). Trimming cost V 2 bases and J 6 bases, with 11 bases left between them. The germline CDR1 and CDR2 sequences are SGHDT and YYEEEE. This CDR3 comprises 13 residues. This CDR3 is CASSFQGWDGYTF. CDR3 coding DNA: TGTGCCAGCAGCTTCCAGGGGTGGGATGGCTACACCTTC.

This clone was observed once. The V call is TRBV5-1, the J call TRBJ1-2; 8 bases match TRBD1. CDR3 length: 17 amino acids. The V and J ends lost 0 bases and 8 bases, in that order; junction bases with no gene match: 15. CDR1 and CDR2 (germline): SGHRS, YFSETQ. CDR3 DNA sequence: TGCGCCAGCAGCTTGGGGAGTTGGAGGCAGGGGGCGTCCGGCTACACCTTC. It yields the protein CASSLGSWRQGASGYTF.

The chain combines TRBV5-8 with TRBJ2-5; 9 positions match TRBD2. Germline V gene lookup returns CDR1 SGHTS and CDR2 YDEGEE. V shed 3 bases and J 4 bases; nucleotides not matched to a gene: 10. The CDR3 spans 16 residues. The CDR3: CASSWRLAGRGETQYF. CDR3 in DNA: TGTGCCAGCAGCTGGAGGCTAGCGGGGAGAGGAGAGACCCAGTACTTC.

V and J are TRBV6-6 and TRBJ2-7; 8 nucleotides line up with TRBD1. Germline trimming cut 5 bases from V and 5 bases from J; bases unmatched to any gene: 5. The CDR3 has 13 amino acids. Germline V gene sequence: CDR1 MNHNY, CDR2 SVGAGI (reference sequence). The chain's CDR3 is CASSRQGSHEQYF. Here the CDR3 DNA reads TGTGCCAGCAGTCGACAGGGGTCCCACGAGCAGTACTTC.

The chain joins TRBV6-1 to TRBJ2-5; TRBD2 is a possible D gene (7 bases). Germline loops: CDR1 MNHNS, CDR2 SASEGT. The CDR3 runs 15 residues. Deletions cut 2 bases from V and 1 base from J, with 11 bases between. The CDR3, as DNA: TGTGCCAGCAGTGAATGGGGGGGCTCCCAAGAGACCCAGTACTTC. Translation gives CASSEWGGSQETQYF.

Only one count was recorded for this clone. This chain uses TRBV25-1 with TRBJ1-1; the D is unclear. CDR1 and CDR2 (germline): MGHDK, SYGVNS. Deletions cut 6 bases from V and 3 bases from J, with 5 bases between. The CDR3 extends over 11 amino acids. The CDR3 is CASSLDTEAFF. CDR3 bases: TGTGCCAGCAGCCTCGACACTGAAGCTTTCTTT. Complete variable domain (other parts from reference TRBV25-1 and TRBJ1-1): EADIYQTPRYLVIGTGKKITLECSQTMGHDKMYWYQQDPGMELHLIHYSYGVNSTEKGDLSSESTVSRIRTEHFPLTLESARPSHTSQYLCASSLDTEAFFGQGTRLTVV.

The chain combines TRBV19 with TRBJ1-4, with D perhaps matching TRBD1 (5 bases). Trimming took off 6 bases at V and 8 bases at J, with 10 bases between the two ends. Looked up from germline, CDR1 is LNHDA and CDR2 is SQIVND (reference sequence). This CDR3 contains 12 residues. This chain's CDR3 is CASSDGGEKLFF. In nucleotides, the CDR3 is TGTGCCAGTAGCGACGGGGGAGAAAAACTGTTTTTT.

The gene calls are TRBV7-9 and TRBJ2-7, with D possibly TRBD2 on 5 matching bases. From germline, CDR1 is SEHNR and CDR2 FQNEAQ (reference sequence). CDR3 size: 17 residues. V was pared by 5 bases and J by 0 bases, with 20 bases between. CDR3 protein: CASSGGRGLFRSYEQYF. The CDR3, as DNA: TGTGCCAGCAGCGGCGGTCGCGGACTCTTTCGCTCCTACGAGCAGTACTTC.

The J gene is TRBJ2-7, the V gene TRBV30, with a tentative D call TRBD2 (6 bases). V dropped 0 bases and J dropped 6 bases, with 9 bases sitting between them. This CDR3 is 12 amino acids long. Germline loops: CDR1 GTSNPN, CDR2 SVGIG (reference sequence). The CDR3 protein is CAWSVTSSEQYF. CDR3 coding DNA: TGTGCCTGGAGTGTAACTAGCTCCGAGCAGTACTTC.

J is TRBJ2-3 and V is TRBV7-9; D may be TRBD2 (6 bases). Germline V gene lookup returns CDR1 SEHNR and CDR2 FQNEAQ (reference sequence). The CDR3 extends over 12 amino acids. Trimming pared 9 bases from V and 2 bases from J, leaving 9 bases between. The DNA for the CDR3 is TGTGCCAGTGGGCGGGACACAGATACGCAGTATTTT. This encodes CASGRDTDTQYF.

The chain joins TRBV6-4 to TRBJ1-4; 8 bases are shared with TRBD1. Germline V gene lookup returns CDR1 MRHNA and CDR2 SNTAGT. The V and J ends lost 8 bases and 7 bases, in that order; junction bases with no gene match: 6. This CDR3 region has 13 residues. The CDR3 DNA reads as TGTGCCAGCCGGACAGGGCCGGGTGAAAAACTGTTTTTT. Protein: CASRTGPGEKLFF.

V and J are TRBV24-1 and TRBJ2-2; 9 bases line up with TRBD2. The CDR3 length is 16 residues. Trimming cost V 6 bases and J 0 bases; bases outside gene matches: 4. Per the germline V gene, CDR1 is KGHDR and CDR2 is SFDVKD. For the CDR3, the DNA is TGTGCCACCAGTCACGGACTAGCGTCGAACACCGGGGAGCTGTTTTTT. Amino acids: CATSHGLASNTGELFF.

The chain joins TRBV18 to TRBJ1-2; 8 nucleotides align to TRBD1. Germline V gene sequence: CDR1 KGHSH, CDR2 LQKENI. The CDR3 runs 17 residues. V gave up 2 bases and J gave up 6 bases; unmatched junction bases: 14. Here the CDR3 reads CASSPFVPGGASDGYTF. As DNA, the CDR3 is TGTGCCAGCTCACCATTCGTTCCAGGGGGCGCGAGTGATGGCTACACCTTC.

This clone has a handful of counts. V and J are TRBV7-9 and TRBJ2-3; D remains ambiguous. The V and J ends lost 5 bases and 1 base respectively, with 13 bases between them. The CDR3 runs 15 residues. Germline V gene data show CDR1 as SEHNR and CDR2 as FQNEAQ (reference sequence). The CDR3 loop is CASSTSYGGTDTQYF. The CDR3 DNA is TGTGCCAGCAGCACGAGCTACGGAGGCACAGATACGCAGTATTTT.

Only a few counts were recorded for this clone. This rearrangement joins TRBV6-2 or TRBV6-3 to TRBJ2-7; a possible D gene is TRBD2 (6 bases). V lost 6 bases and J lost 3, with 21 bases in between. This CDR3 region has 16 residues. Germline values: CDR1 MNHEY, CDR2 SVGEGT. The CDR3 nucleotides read TGTGCCAGCAGCCCGCCGGGGGTGGGGAGATACTACGAGCAGTACGTC. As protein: CASSPPGVGRYYEQYV.

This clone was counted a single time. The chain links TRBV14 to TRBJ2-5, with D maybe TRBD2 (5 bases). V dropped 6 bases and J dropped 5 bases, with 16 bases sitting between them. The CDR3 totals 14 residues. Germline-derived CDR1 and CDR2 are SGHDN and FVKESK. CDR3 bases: TGTGCCAGCAGTGCCTTCCGAGGGCTGGAGACCCAGTACTTC. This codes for CASSAFRGLETQYF. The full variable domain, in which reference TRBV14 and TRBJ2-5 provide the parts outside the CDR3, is EAGVTQFPSHSVIEKGQTVTLRCDPISGHDNLYWYRRVMGKEIKFLLHFVKESKQDESGMPNNRFLAERTGGTYSTLKVQPAELEDSGVYFCASSAFRGLETQYFGPGTRLLVL.

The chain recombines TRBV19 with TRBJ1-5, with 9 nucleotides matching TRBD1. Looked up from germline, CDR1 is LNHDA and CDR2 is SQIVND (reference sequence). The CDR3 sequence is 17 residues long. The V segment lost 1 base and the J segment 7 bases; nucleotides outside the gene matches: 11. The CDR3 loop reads CASSIGTGVSSHQPQHF. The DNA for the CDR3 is TGTGCCAGTAGTATAGGGACAGGGGTAAGTTCCCACCAGCCCCAGCATTTT.

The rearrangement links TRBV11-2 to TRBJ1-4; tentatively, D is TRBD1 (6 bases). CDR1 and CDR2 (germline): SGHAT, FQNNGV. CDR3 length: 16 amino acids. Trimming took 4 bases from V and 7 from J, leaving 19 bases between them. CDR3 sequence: CASSWGRDIWGEKLFF. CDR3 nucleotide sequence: TGTGCCAGCAGCTGGGGTAGGGACATTTGGGGTGAAAAACTGTTTTTT.

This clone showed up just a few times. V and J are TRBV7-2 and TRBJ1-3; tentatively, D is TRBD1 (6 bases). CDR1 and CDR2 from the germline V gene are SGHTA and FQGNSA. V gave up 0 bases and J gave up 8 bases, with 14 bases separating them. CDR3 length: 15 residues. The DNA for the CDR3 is TGTGCCAGCAGCTTAGCGGCAGGGGTTCGGGACACCATATATTTT. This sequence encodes CASSLAAGVRDTIYF.

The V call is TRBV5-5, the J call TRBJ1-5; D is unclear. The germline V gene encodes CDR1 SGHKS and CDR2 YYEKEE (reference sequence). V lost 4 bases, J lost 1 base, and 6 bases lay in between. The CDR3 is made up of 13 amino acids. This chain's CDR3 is CASSPLSNQPQHF. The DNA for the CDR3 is TGTGCCAGCAGCCCGTTGAGCAATCAGCCCCAGCATTTT.

CDR3 DNA sequence: TGTGCCAGCAGCCAAGAACGAGGAGGTCAGGGGGCAATTATCGGGGAGCTGTTTTTT. Protein product: CASSQERGGQGAIIGELFF. The chain carries TRBV3-1 (or the pseudogene TRBV3-2) and TRBJ2-2; 8 positions agree with TRBD1. V was clipped by 0 bases and J by 7 bases; unmatched bases: 16. Germline loops: CDR1 LGHDT, CDR2 YNNKEL (reference sequence). This CDR3 region has 19 residues.

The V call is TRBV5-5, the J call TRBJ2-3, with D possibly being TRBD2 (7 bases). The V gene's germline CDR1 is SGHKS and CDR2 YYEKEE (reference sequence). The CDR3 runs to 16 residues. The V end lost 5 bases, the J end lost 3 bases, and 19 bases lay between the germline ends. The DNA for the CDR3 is TGTGCCAGCAGACCCATGTTCGGGGGGCTAACAGATACGCAGTATTTT. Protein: CASRPMFGGLTDTQYF.

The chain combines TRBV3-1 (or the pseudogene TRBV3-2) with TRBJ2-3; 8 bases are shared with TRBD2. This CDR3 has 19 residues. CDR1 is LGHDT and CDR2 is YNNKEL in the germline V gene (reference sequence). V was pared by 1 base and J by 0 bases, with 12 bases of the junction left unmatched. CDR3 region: CASSQAKAGGQSSTDTQYF. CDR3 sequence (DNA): TGTGCCAGCAGCCAAGCCAAGGCGGGGGGCCAGTCTAGCACAGATACGCAGTATTTT.